Shown below are 28 T cell receptor beta chains from a single sample sequenced in a study of blood T cell repertoires in COVID-19 (dated by TCRdb to the early 2020s). Preparation of the library involved the immunoSEQ multiplex PCR assay. TCRdb took over this immuneACCESS table, retaining in-frame rearrangements with V and J assigned. Such tables are incomplete; in checked studies, under half of the missing clones stem from an unresolved V gene, and the remainder is unexplained. This sample gives 180,000 or so clones in total; about 85% of them show up just once. 0.99% of the sample is held by the ten biggest clonotypes. The specimen sequenced was peripheral blood. All receptors come from a man aged 18-30 years with acute or convalescent COVID-19.

Notes on this clone: Other DNA sequences within the sample encode an identical CDR3. The J gene is TRBJ2-7, the V gene TRBV5-1; 11 bases fit TRBD1. Germline loops: CDR1 SGHRS, CDR2 YFSETQ. The CDR3 runs to 15 residues. With 4 bases clipped from V and 4 bases from J, the junction kept 7 bases outside the gene matches. The CDR3 reads CASSLGTGGGYEQYV. DNA of the CDR3: TGCGCCAGCAGCCTAGGGACAGGGGGGGGGTACGAGCAGTACGTC.

This clone appeared a single time. The rearrangement uses TRBV14 and TRBJ2-1; TRBD2 aligns across 12 bases. Looked up from germline, CDR1 is SGHDN and CDR2 is FVKESK. The CDR3 has 15 residues. Losses at the gene ends were 5 bases for V and 4 bases for J; bases not matched to a gene: 3. The CDR3 coding sequence is TGTGCCAGCAGCACTAGCGGGGGGCCATACAATGAGCAGTTCTTC. Translation gives CASSTSGGPYNEQFF.

This clone was detected once. The CDR3 nucleotides are TGTGCCTGGAGAACGGGGACGGGGGGCACCGGGGAGCTGTTTTTT. This encodes CAWRTGTGGTGELFF. This chain connects TRBV30 to TRBJ2-2; 7 bases fit TRBD2. The CDR3 consists of 15 residues. CDR1 and CDR2 from the germline V gene are GTSNPN and SVGIG (reference sequence). With V trimmed by 3 bases and J by 4 bases, 8 bases remained unmatched.

The chain couples TRBV19 to TRBJ1-2; D is possibly TRBD1 (5 bases). This CDR3 is 15 amino acids long. V lost 6 bases to trimming and J lost 5 bases, with 19 bases between them. The V gene's germline CDR1 is LNHDA and CDR2 SQIVND (reference sequence). CDR3 protein: CASRSGDSGRYGYTF. For the CDR3, the DNA is TGTGCCAGTAGATCCGGGGACTCGGGACGGTATGGCTACACCTTC.

The genes are TRBV19 and TRBJ2-1; 9 nucleotides align to TRBD2. The trim removed 3 bases at V and 0 bases at J, leaving 0 bases unmatched. Germline loops: CDR1 LNHDA, CDR2 SQIVND (reference sequence). The CDR3 covers 15 residues. CDR3 amino acids: CASSISGSSYNEQFF. The CDR3 nucleotides read TGTGCCAGTAGTATTAGCGGGAGCTCCTACAATGAGCAGTTCTTC.

This clone was seen a few times. At the DNA level, this CDR3 is encoded by other sequences in the same sample as well. This chain connects TRBV2 to TRBJ1-6, with 8 bases matching TRBD1. V trimming: 1 base; J trimming: 7 bases; junction bases outside the gene matches: 3. The length of the CDR3 is 15 residues. Germline CDR1 reads SNHLY; CDR2 reads FYNNEI. CDR3 residues: CASSEGTGRNSPLHF. CDR3 DNA: TGTGCCAGCAGTGAAGGGACAGGGAGGAATTCACCCCTCCACTTT.

V is TRBV2 and J is TRBJ1-2; 10 nucleotides align to TRBD1. Germline CDR1 is SNHLY and CDR2 is FYNNEI. The CDR3 has 14 amino acids. The junction had 11 bases not matched to a gene; V was cut back by 8 bases and J by 8 bases. In DNA, the CDR3 is TGTGCCAGCGCCGGACAGGGGGGTTCCTACGGCTACACCTTC. Its protein product is CASAGQGGSYGYTF.

This clone has only a few counts. The chain links TRBV2 to TRBJ1-1, with a possible D match to TRBD1 (5 bases). Germline V gives CDR1 SNHLY, CDR2 FYNNEI. Trimming stripped 6 bases from V and 3 bases from J, with 11 bases between. CDR3 size: 13 residues. The CDR3 DNA reads TGTGCCAGCAGCTTCAGGGAGGACACTGAAGCTTTCTTT. Protein product: CASSFREDTEAFF.

This sequence joins TRBV11-2 and TRBJ2-5, with a tentative D call TRBD2 (7 bases). The CDR3 consists of 12 residues. In germline, CDR1 is SGHAT, CDR2 FQNNGV. Trimming removed 5 bases from V and 5 bases from J, with 9 bases in between. The CDR3 here is CASSRGGETQYF. In nucleotides, the CDR3 is TGTGCCAGCAGCAGGGGGGGGGAGACCCAGTACTTC.

The V gene is TRBV6-6, the J gene TRBJ1-3, with D unclear. With 10 bases removed from V and 4 bases from J, the gap between germline ends came to 14 bases. The germline V gene has CDR1 MNHNY and CDR2 SVGAGI (reference sequence). This CDR3 is built from 13 residues. The CDR3 DNA reads as TGTGCCACGAGAGGAGGGCCCGGAAACACCATATATTTT. It translates to CATRGGPGNTIYF.

In this sample, this clone turned up a few times. This chain links TRBV28 with TRBJ2-1; 9 bases are a match to TRBD2. Germline V CDR1 and CDR2: MDHEN, SYDVKM. The J segment lost 4 bases and the V segment lost 3 bases, leaving 7 bases of the junction unmatched. This CDR3 region has 16 residues. The CDR3 DNA reads TGTGCCAGCAGTTTGGGCTCTAGCGGGGTGTACAATGAGCAGTTCTTC. It yields the protein CASSLGSSGVYNEQFF.

The gene calls are TRBV2 and TRBJ2-5; 8 nucleotides line up with TRBD2. The CDR3 length is 14 residues. Germline loops: CDR1 SNHLY, CDR2 FYNNEI. V lost 4 bases to trimming and J lost 2 bases; unmatched junction nucleotides: 3. The CDR3 coding sequence is TGTGCCAGCAGTGTGGGCGGGGGGCAAGAGACCCAGTACTTC. It codes for CASSVGGGQETQYF.

The V call is TRBV28, the J call TRBJ1-4; D unresolved. The CDR3 totals 14 residues. Germline assignment: CDR1 MDHEN and CDR2 SYDVKM. Trimming left V 3 bases short and J 5 bases short, with 10 bases between. The CDR3 sequence: CASSLEGPNEKLFF. In DNA form, the CDR3 reads TGTGCCAGCAGTTTGGAGGGTCCCAATGAAAAACTGTTTTTT.

In nucleotides, the CDR3 is TGTGCCAGCAGTGAAGACAGGCACCCTGGGGCCAACGTCCTGACTTTC. Translated, it gives CASSEDRHPGANVLTF. This chain links TRBV6-1 with TRBJ2-6, with TRBD1 as a possible D gene (5 bases). The V end lost 1 base, the J end lost 2 bases, and 9 bases lay between the germline ends. The CDR3 has 16 residues. Germline loops: CDR1 MNHNS, CDR2 SASEGT.

The gene calls are TRBV3-1 (or the pseudogene TRBV3-2) and TRBJ1-1, with D perhaps TRBD1 (6 bases). Germline V gives CDR1 LGHDT, CDR2 YNNKEL (reference sequence). This CDR3 has 16 residues. The V and J ends lost 3 bases and 5 bases respectively, with 19 bases between them. The CDR3 region is CASSHRGKGQGTEAFF. The CDR3 DNA reads as TGTGCCAGCAGCCACAGAGGAAAGGGGCAGGGGACTGAAGCTTTCTTT.

V is TRBV19 and J is TRBJ1-5; D ambiguous. Per germline, CDR1 LNHDA and CDR2 SQIVND (reference sequence). The CDR3 runs to 9 residues. Trimming took off 11 bases at V and 9 bases at J, with 8 bases between the two ends. The CDR3, as DNA: TGTGCCGTAGATCGGCCCCAGCATTTT. Translation: CAVDRPQHF.

This chain links TRBV10-3 with TRBJ2-1, with D tentatively TRBD1 (5 bases). CDR1 ENHRY and CDR2 SYGVKD come from the germline V gene. The CDR3 is made up of 16 amino acids. V lost 0 bases and J 4 bases, leaving 13 bases between the germline ends. CDR3 protein: CAISESTGATYNEQFF. Here the CDR3 DNA reads TGTGCCATCAGTGAGTCGACTGGGGCTACGTACAATGAGCAGTTCTTC.

V usage is TRBV24-1 and J usage is TRBJ2-3, with D maybe TRBD2 (6 bases). This CDR3 spans 17 amino acids. Germline loops: CDR1 KGHDR, CDR2 SFDVKD. The ends were cut back, 1 base at V and 2 bases at J, with 15 bases in the middle. CDR3 coding DNA: TGTGCCACCAGTGATTTCCGGGGGACCCCTCTCACAGATACGCAGTATTTT. Amino acids: CATSDFRGTPLTDTQYF.

This chain connects TRBV24-1 to TRBJ2-5; TRBD1 matches 9 bases. This CDR3 has 18 amino acids. V trimming: 6 bases; J trimming: 5 bases; junction bases outside the gene matches: 18. Germline assignment: CDR1 KGHDR and CDR2 SFDVKD. The CDR3 here is CATSTFAGTGTSGETQYF. CDR3 DNA: TGTGCCACCAGTACCTTTGCCGGGACAGGGACTTCTGGGGAGACCCAGTACTTC.

J is TRBJ1-2 and V is TRBV21-1. TRBV21-1 is tagged as a pseudogene. The CDR3 consists of 18 residues. The CDR3 DNA is TGTGCCAGCAGAGATCTTCTCAGAGATAGCAAAATCAACTATGGCTACACCTTC. Translation gives CASRDLLRDSKINYGYTF.

V usage is TRBV29-1 and J usage is TRBJ2-1; 9 bases align to TRBD1. The germline V gene encodes CDR1 SQVTM and CDR2 ANQGSEA. The CDR3 totals 13 residues. Trimming took 6 bases from V and 9 from J; bases not matched to a gene: 9. The CDR3 DNA reads as TGCAGCGTGGAGTCGGGACAGGGTTTTGAGCAGTTCTTC. Translated, it gives CSVESGQGFEQFF.

The genes are TRBV6-4 and TRBJ2-3; 9 bases line up with TRBD2. The CDR3 covers 14 residues. Germline CDR1 MRHNA, CDR2 SNTAGT. The V gene end was trimmed by 5 bases and the J gene end by 1 base; junction bases not matched to a gene: 1. CDR3 amino acids: CASSRLAGTDTQYF. CDR3 nucleotide sequence: TGTGCCAGCAGTCGACTAGCGGGCACAGATACGCAGTATTTT.

The V call is TRBV28, the J call TRBJ1-1, with D perhaps matching TRBD1 (5 bases). The germline V gene has CDR1 MDHEN and CDR2 SYDVKM. This CDR3 contains 14 residues. V lost 0 bases and J lost 2, with 7 bases in between. CDR3 protein: CASSLWTANTEAFF. CDR3 bases: TGTGCCAGCAGTTTATGGACAGCTAACACTGAAGCTTTCTTT.

The V gene is TRBV19, the J gene TRBJ2-1; 7 nucleotides line up with TRBD2. The CDR3 has 17 amino acids. V gave up 0 bases and J gave up 6 bases; unmatched junction bases: 11. Germline loops: CDR1 LNHDA, CDR2 SQIVND (reference sequence). This CDR3 reads CASSIDRRTSFPNEQFF. The CDR3 bases are TGTGCCAGTAGTATAGATCGGCGGACTAGTTTTCCCAATGAGCAGTTCTTC.

This chain joins TRBV6-5 and TRBJ1-2, with D uncertain. The CDR3 consists of 13 residues. Germline V gene lookup returns CDR1 MNHEY and CDR2 SVGAGI. With 0 bases removed from V and 4 bases from J, the gap between germline ends came to 6 bases. The CDR3 DNA reads TGTGCCAGCAGTTACTCGAGTAGCTATGGCTACACCTTC. Protein sequence: CASSYSSSYGYTF.

This sequence joins TRBV30 and TRBJ1-6; 11 positions match TRBD1. With V trimmed by 5 bases and J by 9 bases, 3 bases remained unmatched. CDR3 length: 13 residues. Per germline, CDR1 GTSNPN and CDR2 SVGIG (reference sequence). CDR3 coding DNA: TGTGCCTGGGGACAGGGGGCGATTTCACCCCTCCACTTT. As protein: CAWGQGAISPLHF.

V usage is TRBV11-1 and J usage is TRBJ2-3, with D possibly being TRBD2 (5 bases). CDR3 length: 14 amino acids. V gave up 0 bases and J gave up 4 bases, with 8 bases separating them. Germline V CDR1 and CDR2: SGHAT, FQDESV (reference sequence). CDR3 nucleotide sequence: TGTGCCAGCAGCTTAGCGGTGAGGGCAGATACGCAGTATTTT. Protein sequence: CASSLAVRADTQYF. Full variable domain (outside the CDR3, taken from reference TRBV11-1 and TRBJ2-3): EAEVAQSPRYKITEKSQAVAFWCDPISGHATLYWYRQILGQGPELLVQFQDESVVDDSQLPKDRFSAERLKGVDSTLKIQPAELGDSAMYLCASSLAVRADTQYFGPGTRLTVL.

The chain recombines TRBV7-9 with TRBJ1-4, with TRBD1 identical over 9 bases. The CDR3 covers 16 residues. V lost 6 bases, J lost 4 bases, and 9 bases stayed unmatched. CDR1 is SEHNR, CDR2 FQNEAQ, per germline (reference sequence). CDR3 nucleotide sequence: TGTGCCAGCAGACCTGAATACAGGGGGCATAATGAAAAACTGTTTTTT. Translation: CASRPEYRGHNEKLFF.